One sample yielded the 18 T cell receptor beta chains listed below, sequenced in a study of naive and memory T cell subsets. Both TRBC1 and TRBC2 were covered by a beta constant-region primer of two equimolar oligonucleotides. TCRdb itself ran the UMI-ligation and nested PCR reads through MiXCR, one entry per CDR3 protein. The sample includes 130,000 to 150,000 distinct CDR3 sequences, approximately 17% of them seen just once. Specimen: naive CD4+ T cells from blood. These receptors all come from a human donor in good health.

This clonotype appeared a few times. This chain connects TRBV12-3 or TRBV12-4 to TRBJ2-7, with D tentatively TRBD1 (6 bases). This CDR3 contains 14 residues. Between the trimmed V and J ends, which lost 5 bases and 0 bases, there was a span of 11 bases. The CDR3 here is CASSNRESSYEQYF. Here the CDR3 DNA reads TGTGCCAGCAGTAACAGGGAAAGCTCCTACGAGCAGTACTTC.

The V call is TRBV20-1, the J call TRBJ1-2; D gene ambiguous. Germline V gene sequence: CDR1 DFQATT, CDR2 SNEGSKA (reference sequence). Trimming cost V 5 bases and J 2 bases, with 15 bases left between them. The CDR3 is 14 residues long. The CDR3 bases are TGCAGTGCTCGCCTATCCCCAGGAAACTATGGCTACACCTTC. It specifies CSARLSPGNYGYTF.

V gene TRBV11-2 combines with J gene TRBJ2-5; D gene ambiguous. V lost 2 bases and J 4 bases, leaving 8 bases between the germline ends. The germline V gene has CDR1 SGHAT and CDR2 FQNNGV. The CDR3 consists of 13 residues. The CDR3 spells CASSLSDGETQYF. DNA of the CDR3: TGTGCCAGCAGCTTATCGGATGGAGAGACCCAGTACTTC. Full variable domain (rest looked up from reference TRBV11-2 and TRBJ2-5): EAGVAQSPRYKIIEKRQSVAFWCNPISGHATLYWYQQILGQGPKLLIQFQNNGVVDDSQLPKDRFSAERLKGVDSTLKIQPAKLEDSAVYLCASSLSDGETQYFGPGTRLLVL.

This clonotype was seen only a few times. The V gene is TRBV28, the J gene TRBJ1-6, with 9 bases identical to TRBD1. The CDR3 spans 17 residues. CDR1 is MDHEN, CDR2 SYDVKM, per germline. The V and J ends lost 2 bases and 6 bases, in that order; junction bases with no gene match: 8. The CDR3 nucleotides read TGTGCCAGCAGTTTAGTACCGGGACAGGGCTCTAATTCACCCCTCCACTTT. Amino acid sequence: CASSLVPGQGSNSPLHF.

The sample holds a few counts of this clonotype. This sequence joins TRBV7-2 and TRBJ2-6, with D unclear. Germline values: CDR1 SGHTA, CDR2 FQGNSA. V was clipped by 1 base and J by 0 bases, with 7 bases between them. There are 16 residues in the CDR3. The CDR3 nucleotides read TGTGCCAGCAGCTTAGAATCGAACTCTGGGGCCAACGTCCTGACTTTC. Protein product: CASSLESNSGANVLTF.

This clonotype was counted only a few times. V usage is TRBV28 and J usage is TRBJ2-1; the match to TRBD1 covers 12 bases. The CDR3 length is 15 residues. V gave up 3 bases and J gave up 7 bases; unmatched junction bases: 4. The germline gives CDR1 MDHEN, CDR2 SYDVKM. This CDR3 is CASSLGQGAFNEQFF. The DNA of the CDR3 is TGTGCCAGCAGTTTGGGACAGGGGGCGTTTAATGAGCAGTTCTTC. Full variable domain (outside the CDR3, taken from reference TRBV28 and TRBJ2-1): DVKVTQSSRYLVKRTGEKVFLECVQDMDHENMFWYRQDPGLGLRLIYFSYDVKMKEKGDIPEGYSVSREKKERFSLILESASTNQTSMYLCASSLGQGAFNEQFFGPGTRLTVL.

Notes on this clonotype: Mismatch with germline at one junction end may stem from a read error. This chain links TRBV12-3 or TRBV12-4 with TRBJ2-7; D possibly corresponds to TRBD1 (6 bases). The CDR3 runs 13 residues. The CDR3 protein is CASSSPIGQGIHF. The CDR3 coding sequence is TGTGCCAGCAGTTCCCCGATCGGGCAGGGGATACACTTC.

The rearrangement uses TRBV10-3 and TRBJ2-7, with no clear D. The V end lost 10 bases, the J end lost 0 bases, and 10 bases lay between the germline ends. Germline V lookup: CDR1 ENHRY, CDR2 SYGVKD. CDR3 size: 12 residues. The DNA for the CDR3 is TGTGCCACTGGACCTCGCTCCTACGAGCAGTACTTC. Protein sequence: CATGPRSYEQYF.

CDR3 residues: CASTSNGNNEQFF. The CDR3 region has the DNA TGTGCCAGCACCTCCAACGGAAACAATGAGCAGTTCTTC. The chain joins TRBV5-4 to TRBJ2-1; the D is unclear. The V and J ends lost 6 bases and 5 bases respectively, with 12 bases between them. The CDR3 totals 13 residues. CDR1 SGHNT and CDR2 YYREEE come from the germline V gene (reference sequence).

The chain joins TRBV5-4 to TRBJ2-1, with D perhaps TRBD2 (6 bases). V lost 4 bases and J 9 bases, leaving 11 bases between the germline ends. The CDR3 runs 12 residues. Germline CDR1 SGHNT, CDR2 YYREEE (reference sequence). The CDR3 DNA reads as TGTGCCAGCAGCCGAACTAGCAGTGAGCAGTTCTTC. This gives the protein CASSRTSSEQFF.

The CDR3 sequence is CASSSGGPSYEQYF. CDR3 sequence (DNA): TGTGCCAGCAGTTCGGGGGGCCCCTCCTACGAGCAGTACTTC. The chain carries TRBV12-3 or TRBV12-4 and TRBJ2-7; TRBD2 might be the D (7 bases). Trimming left V 4 bases short and J 0 bases short, with 10 bases between. The CDR3 contains 14 residues.

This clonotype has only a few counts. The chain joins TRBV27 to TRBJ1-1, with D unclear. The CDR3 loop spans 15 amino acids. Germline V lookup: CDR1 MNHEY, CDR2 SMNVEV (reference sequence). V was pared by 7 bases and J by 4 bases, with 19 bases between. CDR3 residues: CASTRHGELGTEAFF. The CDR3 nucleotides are TGTGCCAGCACGCGTCATGGTGAATTGGGCACTGAAGCTTTCTTT.

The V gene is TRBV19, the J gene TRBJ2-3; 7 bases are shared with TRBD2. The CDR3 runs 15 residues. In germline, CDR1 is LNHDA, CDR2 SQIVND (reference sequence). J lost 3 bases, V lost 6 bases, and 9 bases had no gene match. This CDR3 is CASRRLADETDTQYF. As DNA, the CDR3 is TGTGCCAGTAGACGGCTAGCGGATGAAACAGATACGCAGTATTTT. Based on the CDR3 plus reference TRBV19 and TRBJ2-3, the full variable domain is DGGITQSPKYLFRKEGQNVTLSCEQNLNHDAMYWYRQDPGQGLRLIYYSQIVNDFQKGDIAEGYSVSREKKESFPLTVTSAQKNPTAFYLCASRRLADETDTQYFGPGTRLTVL.

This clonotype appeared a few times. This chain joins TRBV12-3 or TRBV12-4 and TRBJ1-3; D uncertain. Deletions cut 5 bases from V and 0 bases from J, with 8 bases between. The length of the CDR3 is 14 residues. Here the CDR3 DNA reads TGTGCCAGCAGTCCGGTGGGCTCTGGAAACACCATATATTTT. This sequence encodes CASSPVGSGNTIYF.

CDR3 nucleotide sequence: TGTGCCAGCAGCTTCGGTCAGGGCCAATACGAGCAGTACTTC. Translation gives CASSFGQGQYEQYF. The rearrangement uses TRBV7-2 and TRBJ2-7; a possible D gene is TRBD1 (5 bases). CDR1 and CDR2 from the germline V gene are SGHTA and FQGNSA. The length of the CDR3 is 14 residues. Between the trimmed V and J ends, which lost 3 bases and 4 bases, there was a span of 13 bases. Together with reference TRBV7-2 and TRBJ2-7, the CDR3 gives the full variable domain: GAGVSQSPSNKVTEKGKDVELRCDPISGHTALYWYRQSLGQGLEFLIYFQGNSAPDKSGLPSDRFSAERTGGSVSTLTIQRTQQEDSAVYLCASSFGQGQYEQYFGPGTRLTVT.

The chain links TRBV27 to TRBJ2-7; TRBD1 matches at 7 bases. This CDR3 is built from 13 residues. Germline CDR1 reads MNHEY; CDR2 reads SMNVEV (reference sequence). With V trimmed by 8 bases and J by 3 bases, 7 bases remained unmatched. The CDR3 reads CASRVTGHYEQYF. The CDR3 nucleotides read TGTGCCAGCCGGGTGACAGGGCACTACGAGCAGTACTTC.

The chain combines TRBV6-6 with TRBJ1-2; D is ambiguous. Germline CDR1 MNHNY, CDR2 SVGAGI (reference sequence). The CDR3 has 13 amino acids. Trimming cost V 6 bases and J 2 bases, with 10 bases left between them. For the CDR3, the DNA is TGTGCCAGCAGCTACCAACTGAACTATGGCTACACCTTC. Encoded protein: CASSYQLNYGYTF.

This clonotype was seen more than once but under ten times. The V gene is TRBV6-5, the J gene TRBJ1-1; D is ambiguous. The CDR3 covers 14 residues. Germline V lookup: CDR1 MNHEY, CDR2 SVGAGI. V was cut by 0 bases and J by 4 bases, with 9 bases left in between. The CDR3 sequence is CASSYSPGITEAFF. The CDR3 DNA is TGTGCCAGCAGTTACTCGCCCGGGATCACTGAAGCTTTCTTT.